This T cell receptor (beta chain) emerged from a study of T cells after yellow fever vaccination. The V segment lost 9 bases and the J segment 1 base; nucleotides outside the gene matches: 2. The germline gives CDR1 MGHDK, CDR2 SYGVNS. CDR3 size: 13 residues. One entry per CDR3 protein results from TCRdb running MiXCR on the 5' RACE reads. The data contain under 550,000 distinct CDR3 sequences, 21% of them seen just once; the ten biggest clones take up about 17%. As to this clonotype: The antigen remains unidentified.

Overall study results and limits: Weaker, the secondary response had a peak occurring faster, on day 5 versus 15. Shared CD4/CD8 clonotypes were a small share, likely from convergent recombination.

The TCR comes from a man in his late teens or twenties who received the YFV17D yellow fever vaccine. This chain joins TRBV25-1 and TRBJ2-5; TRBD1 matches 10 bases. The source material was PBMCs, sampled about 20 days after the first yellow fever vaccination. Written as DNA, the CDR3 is TGTGCCAGTGGGACAGGGGTCCAAGAGACCCAGTACTTC. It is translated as CASGTGVQETQYF.